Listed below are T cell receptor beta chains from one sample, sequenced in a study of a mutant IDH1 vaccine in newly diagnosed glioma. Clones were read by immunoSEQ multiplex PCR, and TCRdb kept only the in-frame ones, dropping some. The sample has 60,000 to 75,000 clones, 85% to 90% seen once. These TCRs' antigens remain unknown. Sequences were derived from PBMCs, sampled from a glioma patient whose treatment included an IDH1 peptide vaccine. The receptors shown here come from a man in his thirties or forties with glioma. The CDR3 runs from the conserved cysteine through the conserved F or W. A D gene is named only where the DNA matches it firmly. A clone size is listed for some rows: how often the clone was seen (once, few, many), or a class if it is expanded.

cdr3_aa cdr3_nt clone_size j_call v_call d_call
CASSPETSNYGYTF TGTGCCAGCAGCCCCGAGACCAGCAACTATGGCTACACCTTC - TRBJ1-2 TRBV7-9 -
CASSDLANTGELFF TGTGCCAGCAGTGATTTGGCGAACACCGGGGAGCTGTTTTTT few TRBJ2-2 TRBV2 -
CATSRDYRDRSSGEQFF TGTGCCACCAGCAGAGATTACAGGGACAGGTCTAGCGGTGAGCAGTTCTTC - TRBJ2-1 TRBV15 -
CASSKVAQVNSPLHF TGTGCCAGCAGCAAAGTTGCGCAGGTGAATTCACCCCTCCACTTT - TRBJ1-6 TRBV21-1 -
CASGTRGPLYGYTF TGTGCCAGCGGTACCAGGGGCCCCCTCTATGGCTACACCTTC - TRBJ1-2 TRBV19 -
CASSGDVPYEQYF TGTGCCAGCTCGGGGGATGTGCCCTACGAGCAGTACTTC - TRBJ2-7 TRBV6-6 -
CASSRGLAGTSYNEQFF TGCGCCAGCAGCAGGGGACTAGCGGGGACCTCCTACAATGAGCAGTTCTTC - TRBJ2-1 TRBV5-1 TRBD2
CASSLPTRTGNTEAFF TGTGCCAGCAGCTTACCCACCCGGACAGGGAACACTGAAGCTTTCTTT - TRBJ1-1 TRBV7-9 TRBD1
CASSLGQGETQYF TGCGCCAGCAGCTTGGGACAGGGAGAGACCCAGTACTTC - TRBJ2-5 TRBV5-1 TRBD1
CASSIVGVTQYF TGTGCCAGTAGTATCGTAGGGGTTACGCAGTATTTT - TRBJ2-3 TRBV19 -
CASSQEAGGARYEQYF TGCGCCAGCAGCCAAGAAGCAGGGGGGGCGCGGTACGAGCAGTACTTC - TRBJ2-7 TRBV4-1 -